This T cell receptor beta chain was identified in a study of cytomegalovirus exposure and HLA in healthy donors. As for this clone: What it binds is unknown.

Primers included in the PCR were 60 Vbeta and 13 Jbeta primers. Profiling relied on immunoSEQ multiplex PCR, and the TCRdb table lists in-frame clones only, not all of them. The data hold roughly 110,000 clones, with around 76% observed a single time. V was clipped by 0 bases and J by 5 bases; unmatched bases: 5. CDR3 length equals 15 residues. CDR1 is ENHRY and CDR2 is SYGVKD in the germline V gene. Study-level results: Later analysis found that TCR beta chains associated with HLA were more clonally expanded than other, equally common chains. Rates of TCR association differed by HLA locus in a later analysis, with DRB1 highest and HLA-C lowest. Earlier findings revealed that most TCR beta V segments proved productive either about 90% or about 30% of the time. According to reports, the classifier identified cytomegalovirus status with high specificity and sensitivity.

Sequencing was carried out using PBMCs. The sequence derives from a woman aged 50 to 60 in good health and CMV-seropositive. The V gene is TRBV10-3, the J gene TRBJ2-5; 8 positions agree with TRBD2. The CDR3 protein is CAISESKGGGETQYF. The CDR3 DNA sequence: TGTGCCATCAGTGAGTCGAAAGGCGGGGGGGAGACCCAGTACTTC.